Listed below are T cell receptor beta chains from one sample, sequenced in a study of monozygotic twins with inflammatory bowel disease. TCRdb reanalyzed the 5' RACE reads, giving one entry per CDR3 protein sequence and no DNA. With approximately 100,000 distinct CDR3 sequences in the sample, the ten largest clones hold 12%. Sequencing used blood. Receptors were obtained from a human donor with ulcerative colitis or Crohn's disease, or a healthy co-twin of an affected twin (not recorded which). Each CDR3 is given with its conserved first and last residue.

V gene: TRBV4-3; J gene: TRBJ2-1; CDR3 protein: CASSQGGSGFTYNEQFF
V gene: TRBV18; J gene: TRBJ1-2; CDR3 protein: CASSRGSTGTVKNYGYTF
V gene: TRBV15; J gene: TRBJ1-4; CDR3 protein: CATSRDRGYNEKLFF
V gene: TRBV11-2; J gene: TRBJ2-5; CDR3 protein: CASSFRGLGETQYF
V gene: TRBV29-1; J gene: TRBJ1-1; CDR3 protein: CSVGTPGTEAFF
V gene: TRBV27; J gene: TRBJ1-1; CDR3 protein: CASSLILNTEAFF
V gene: TRBV19; J gene: TRBJ2-1; CDR3 protein: CASSRSGRPPYNEQFF
V gene: TRBV7-2; J gene: TRBJ1-2; CDR3 protein: CASSFSGAGYTF
V gene: TRBV11-2; J gene: TRBJ1-1; CDR3 protein: CASSFSFRGSKGGMNTEAFF
V gene: TRBV20-1; J gene: TRBJ1-1; CDR3 protein: CSARDDTEAFF
V gene: TRBV2; J gene: TRBJ2-3; CDR3 protein: CASSATATDTQYF
V gene: TRBV12-3/TRBV12-4; J gene: TRBJ1-5; CDR3 protein: CASSLGGPQHF
V gene: TRBV18; J gene: TRBJ2-6; CDR3 protein: CASSPILRGSGANVLTF
V gene: TRBV7-3; J gene: TRBJ1-1; CDR3 protein: CAIPSGTFVPEAFF
V gene: TRBV20-1; J gene: TRBJ2-3; CDR3 protein: CSAPRASGTDTQYF
V gene: TRBV5-4; J gene: TRBJ1-5; CDR3 protein: CASSLGTGRNQPQHF
V gene: TRBV7-3; J gene: TRBJ2-3; CDR3 protein: CASSLGTSGTNTQYF
V gene: TRBV5-1; J gene: TRBJ2-7; CDR3 protein: CASSAGQRWAYEQYF
V gene: TRBV28; J gene: TRBJ1-1; CDR3 protein: CASREDMNTEAFF
V gene: TRBV9; J gene: TRBJ2-4; CDR3 protein: CASSESPGTSGSGTKNIQYF
V gene: TRBV24-1; J gene: TRBJ2-5; CDR3 protein: CATSDWDRQETQYF
V gene: TRBV5-1; J gene: TRBJ2-3; CDR3 protein: CASSYPRSAPSTDTQYF
V gene: TRBV4-1; J gene: TRBJ2-1; CDR3 protein: CASSQGLGTIYNEQFF
V gene: TRBV9; J gene: TRBJ2-7; CDR3 protein: CASGGGIPYEQYF
V gene: TRBV12-3/TRBV12-4; J gene: TRBJ1-5; CDR3 protein: CASSFRARGPQHF
V gene: TRBV6-1; J gene: TRBJ1-1; CDR3 protein: CASSEVWNTEAFF
V gene: TRBV7-7; J gene: TRBJ2-5; CDR3 protein: CASSLGGIQGDQETQYF
V gene: TRBV5-1; J gene: TRBJ2-1; CDR3 protein: CASSLSRGAYNEQFF
V gene: TRBV20-1; J gene: TRBJ2-1; CDR3 protein: CSARDPRTSGTYNEQFF
V gene: TRBV7-2; J gene: TRBJ1-4; CDR3 protein: CASSLTATNEKLFF
V gene: TRBV20-1; J gene: TRBJ1-5; CDR3 protein: CSASGTGGDQPQHF
V gene: TRBV20-1; J gene: TRBJ2-1; CDR3 protein: CSARSLGGSRGWNEQFF
V gene: TRBV20-1; J gene: TRBJ2-1; CDR3 protein: CSARDRLAGSYNEQFF
V gene: TRBV7-2; J gene: TRBJ2-7; CDR3 protein: CASSLERGSYEQYF
V gene: TRBV5-1; J gene: TRBJ2-2; CDR3 protein: CASRPPGLSGELFF
V gene: TRBV25-1; J gene: TRBJ1-4; CDR3 protein: CASSEYQGGNEKLFF
V gene: TRBV10-3; J gene: TRBJ2-3; CDR3 protein: CAISTTRIADTQYF
V gene: TRBV28; J gene: TRBJ2-2; CDR3 protein: CASSLVSQLNTGELFF
V gene: TRBV25-1; J gene: TRBJ2-1; CDR3 protein: CASSPPLAGGNEQFF
V gene: TRBV20-1; J gene: TRBJ2-5; CDR3 protein: CSAPGNSGETQYF
V gene: TRBV20-1; J gene: TRBJ2-5; CDR3 protein: CSARDRTSGETQYF
V gene: TRBV5-6; J gene: TRBJ2-5; CDR3 protein: CASSWKIREETQYF
V gene: TRBV20-1; J gene: TRBJ2-1; CDR3 protein: CSASGGLAGDVYNEQFF
V gene: TRBV12-3/TRBV12-4; J gene: TRBJ1-1; CDR3 protein: CASSFGSNTEAFF
V gene: TRBV6-2/TRBV6-3; J gene: TRBJ2-7; CDR3 protein: CASSYSIMGLPDYEQYF
V gene: TRBV7-3; J gene: TRBJ2-1; CDR3 protein: CASSPEGKGALDEQFF
V gene: TRBV24-1; J gene: TRBJ2-1; CDR3 protein: CATSGNGGKAYNEQFF
V gene: TRBV5-1; J gene: TRBJ2-7; CDR3 protein: CASSLGVRAYEQYF
V gene: TRBV28; J gene: TRBJ2-3; CDR3 protein: CASSFWDLHTQYF
V gene: TRBV28; J gene: TRBJ2-3; CDR3 protein: CASSVQGGRRDTQYF
V gene: TRBV25-1; J gene: TRBJ2-1; CDR3 protein: CASFVGSGSGSYNEQFF
V gene: TRBV10-3; J gene: TRBJ2-3; CDR3 protein: CAISVDHTDTQYF
V gene: TRBV20-1; J gene: TRBJ1-1; CDR3 protein: CSARSPGGNTEAFF
V gene: TRBV5-8; J gene: TRBJ2-1; CDR3 protein: CASFSRGGGVNEQFF
V gene: TRBV25-1; J gene: TRBJ1-1; CDR3 protein: CASSEYTREGAFF